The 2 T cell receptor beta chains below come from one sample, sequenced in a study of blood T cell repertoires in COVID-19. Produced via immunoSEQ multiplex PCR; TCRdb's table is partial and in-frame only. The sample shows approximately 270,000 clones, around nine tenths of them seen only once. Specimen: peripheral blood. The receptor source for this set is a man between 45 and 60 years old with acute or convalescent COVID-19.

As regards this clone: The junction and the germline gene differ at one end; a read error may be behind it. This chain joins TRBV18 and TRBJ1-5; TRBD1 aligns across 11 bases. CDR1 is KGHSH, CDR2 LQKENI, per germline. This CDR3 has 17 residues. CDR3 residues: CASSPIGTGGGKQPQHF. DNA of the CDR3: TGTGCCAGCTCACCTATAGGGACAGGGGGTGGCAAGCAGCCCCAGCATTTT. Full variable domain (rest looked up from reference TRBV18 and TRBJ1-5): NAGVMQNPRHLVRRRGQEARLRCSPMKGHSHVYWYRQLPEEGLKFMVYLQKENIIDESGMPKERFSAEFPKEGPSILRIQQVVRGDSAAYFCASSPIGTGGGKQPQHFGDGTRLSIL.

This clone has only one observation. CDR3 in amino acids: CASKPRAGGAGTEAFF. CDR3 nucleotides: TGTGCCAGCAAACCACGCGCAGGGGGCGCGGGGACTGAAGCTTTCTTT. V is TRBV27 and J is TRBJ1-1, with 8 bases lining up with TRBD1. Germline values: CDR1 MNHEY, CDR2 SMNVEV (reference sequence). CDR3 length equals 16 residues. V shed 7 bases, J shed 5 bases, and the junction held 15 bases outside the gene matches.